This TCR beta chain was recorded in a study of cytomegalovirus exposure and HLA in healthy donors (dated by TCRdb to the late 2010s). Turning to the overall study: In an earlier analysis of several hundred of the donors, around 290 Gb of sequence data and 90 million to 120 million unique TCR beta sequences from about 190 million T cells were reported. Around 320 gigabases of sequencing data and 70 million to 100 million unique TCR sequences were included in an early release covering roughly 700 HLA-typed donors. Among the roughly 400 genotyped donors, 81% belonged to the genetic ancestry cluster associated with self-reported Caucasian donors. The study was designed to test whether signatures of past pathogen exposure could be identified by cataloging public T cell receptors. Using immunosequencing, the study profiled T cell repertoires from approximately 700 subjects and related those repertoires to cytomegalovirus serostatus. Besides the first cohort of roughly 660 subjects, a separate validation cohort made up of 120 different subjects was used. The study combined high-throughput TCR immunosequencing, statistical association of individual TCRs with disease status, and machine learning to predict cytomegalovirus infection status. A later analysis re-analyzed previously published TCR beta repertoires from roughly 600 donors and added high-resolution HLA genotyping to study TCR occurrence patterns. In the later analysis, no new phenotypic data were used to find candidate immune exposures; instead, reliance was placed on TCR beta sequences and their occurrence across donors. In an earlier analysis of roughly 580 of the donors, high-throughput TCR beta sequencing was used to judge whether each TCR beta V gene segment behaved as functional or pseudogenic. Donor age, sex, ethnicity and CMV serostatus were compiled alongside the repertoire data. A later genetic analysis took genome-wide SNP genotypes for about 60% of the roughly 670 donors and used that subset as a discovery cohort. Every discovery cohort repertoire had been produced on one sequencing platform. HLA typing covered class I and class II loci at four-digit resolution. The number of typed donors differed by locus: about 620-630 for A, B, C, DRB1 and DQB1; some 500 for DQA1; about 600 for DPA1; and around 450 for DPB1. Because of strong linkage in the cohort, five DR-DQ haplotypes were treated as single units for association and clustering. Among about 400 genotyped donors of the cohort, an average of around 250,000 unique TCR beta nucleotide sequences was sequenced per donor, of which about 20% were non-productive. Summary of the overall study and its limitations: According to a later analysis, parvovirus B19, influenza, CMV and Epstein-Barr virus appeared linked to several top co-occurrence clusters. A further reported finding was that TCR beta sequences accurately predicted the HLA-A and HLA-B alleles for most subjects in the first cohort. In this cohort, only TCR beta chains were sequenced, and detectable features were limited by the absence of alpha or paired-chain data. In an earlier analysis of more than 500 of the donors, most TCR beta V segments appeared in productive rearrangements about 87% or about 30% of the time, broadly matching IMGT annotations. The classifier was reported to diagnose cytomegalovirus status with high specificity and sensitivity in both the original cohort and the validation cohort. The 87-base-pair reads could not distinguish some IMGT-functional V segments, including TRBV6-2 and TRBV6-3, so those segments were excluded. The presence/absence analyses assumed that sequencing depth was roughly uniform across donors, and that assumption may not be true. Strong co-occurrence of HLA alleles, especially DR and DQ, made assigning TCR associations to individual alleles difficult. According to the authors, the approach could potentially be generalized to other disease states and immunological phenotypes. A later analysis found that HLA-associated TCR beta chains were more clonally expanded and had lower generation probabilities than equally common non-associated chains. In vitro tests confirmed that a few of the cytomegalovirus-associated TCR beta chains recognize cytomegalovirus antigens. Specific HLA alleles were associated with 16,951 TCR beta sequences at a false discovery rate of 0.05 in a later analysis. CMV serostatus was the only immune exposure information available for the cohort. Because HLA typing was unavailable for some donors at each locus, only the typed subset was used in association tests. Correlated functional status among segregating V segments might reflect linkage disequilibrium, but an unknown experimental factor could not be ruled out. A total of some 180 TCR beta chains were listed by the study as associated with cytomegalovirus. In a later analysis, TCR association rates were found to vary across HLA loci, with the most associated TCRs seen for DRB1 alleles and the fewest for HLA-C alleles. Across donors, most TCR sequences were observed very rarely, whereas some public TCRs were present in many individuals. A cluster of highly shared sequence variants was judged likely to represent a technical artifact of the sequencing pipeline. An association between a missense DCLRE1C variant and V-gene and J-gene trimming of TCR beta chains was found in a later genetic analysis and replicated in an independent cohort. Around 16 rarely observed V segments, including chromosome 9 orphons, were excluded from the earlier analysis of almost 600 of the donors because counts were too low. According to a later genetic analysis, donors in an Asian-associated ancestry cluster had fewer N-insertions in productive TCRs than the roughly 700-donor mean. In a later analysis, most CMV-associated TCR beta chains were found to appear HLA-restricted, with HLA associations seemingly driven largely by CMV exposure.

Points on this clone: No cognate antigen has been identified for it. No much larger clonotype is one base removed from it; base qualities were not supplied.

From a lookup of the germline V gene (reference sequence), CDR1 and CDR2 are SEHNR and FQNEAQ. Counted from cysteine to phenylalanine, this CDR3 has 16 amino acids. CDR3 DNA is the only sequence kept; it has 48 bases, read in frame from the first base. V was cut back by 1 base and J by 0 bases, leaving a gap of 12 bases between them. The cohort was made up of 666 healthy bone marrow donors. Cohort members were all nominally healthy when sampled, although unrecorded immune exposures were likely present. The donor was CMV seronegative and was included in the group of a few hundred seronegative cohort members. A peripheral blood sample was provided by each donor, and peripheral blood mononuclear cells were used for TCR beta sequencing. The Qiagen DNeasy Blood Extraction Kit was used to extract genomic DNA from the blood cell samples. Libraries were constructed by the immunoSEQ multiplex PCR assay. A mixture of 60 forward primers for TCR Vbeta segments and 13 reverse primers for TCR Jbeta segments was used in the multiplex PCR. A multiplex PCR assay on genomic DNA amplified the CDR3 region of rearranged TCR beta genes. The amplified TCR beta libraries were sequenced on the Illumina HiSeq System as 87-base-pair reads. On the authors' methods: In a later analysis, roughly 80 million unique TCR beta chains were counted across the 500 to 700 repertoires, and roughly 9.9 million of these chains were shared by at least two donors. Raw reads were error-corrected and collapsed into unique sequences by a nearest-neighbor algorithm in which closely related sequences were merged to remove PCR and sequencing errors. CDR3 sequences were aligned to IMGT reference sequences to assign V, D and J gene segments. For a sequence to be retained, a match of at least six nucleotides was required to both a V gene segment and a J gene segment. Rearrangements were classified as productive when the CDR3 lacked stop codons and remained in frame with V and J, and all other rearrangements were classified as non-productive. CDR3 was defined according to IMGT convention as the region running from the second conserved V-encoded cysteine to the conserved J-encoded phenylalanine. The earlier analysis of approximately 500 of the donors excluded sequences that lacked an unambiguous match to a single V gene segment. In an earlier analysis of 500 to 750 of the donors, V segments were called functional above 56.7% productive rearrangements and were called segregating when the between-donor standard deviation exceeded 5%. A statistical classification framework was built to diagnose cytomegalovirus status from the catalog of TCR beta chain sequences. In a later analysis, TCR nucleotide sequences were compared against IMGT/GENE-DB human TR gene sequences so that V and J genes could be assigned. The TCRdist pipeline was used in a later analysis to assign CDR3 sequences and most-parsimonious VDJ recombination scenarios. In a later analysis, every TCR beta chain was defined by the combination of its CDR3 amino acid sequence and its V-gene family, and reads without a unique V-gene family were dropped. To address suspected cross-contamination and a sequencing artifact, a later analysis removed 592 highly shared, low-generation-probability nucleotide sequences. In a later analysis, a clonal expansion index was calculated for each public chain from normalized within-repertoire ranks of inferred template counts. A later analysis computed generation probabilities with a VDJ recombination model fitted to out-of-frame rearrangements, and checked the results against IGoR. Hypergeometric tests were used in a later analysis to score TCR-TCR, TCR-HLA and TCR-CMV co-occurrence, with a repertoire-size bias correction applied to the TCR pairs. False discovery rates were estimated in a later analysis by permuting HLA or CMV assignments 20 times. In a later analysis, co-occurring TCRs were grouped using DBSCAN, and TCRdist sequence similarity was added for clustering within HLA-allele-positive subsets. Co-occurrence clustering excluded repertoires with fewer than 30,000 or more than 120,000 public chains, plus five with anomalous nucleotide sharing. This is the immuneACCESS table as TCRdb keeps it, with only in-frame sequences that have V and J called. A part of the clones is gone; compared with another copy, unresolved V genes explain less than half, and the rest is unexplained. V and J calls and clone size come straight from that table; D and trimming were deduced from the DNA. The sample table lists 100,000 to 150,000 clones, about four fifths of them with a count of one. The ten most abundant clones make up roughly 5.7% of the sample.

Sequenced input: PBMCs. The receptor's source is a man aged 25 to 40 in good health and CMV-seronegative. The receptor chain draws on TRBV7-9 and TRBJ1-2; the D segment could be TRBD1, given 6 matching bases. The CDR3 reads CASSLDRVLSNYGYTF. In nucleotide form, the sequence is TGTGCCAGCAGCTTAGACAGGGTACTGTCTAACTATGGCTACACCTTC.